Listed here are 8 T cell receptor beta chains from one sample, sequenced in a study of T-cell memory formation after mild COVID-19. TCRdb reprocessed the 5' RACE reads with MiXCR, giving one entry per CDR3 protein. The sample contains over 450,000 distinct CDR3 sequences, roughly 20% of which appear only once. The sequenced material came from PBMCs or a T cell subset sorted from them (not recorded which). These receptors were taken from an adult woman who had mild COVID-19 (a few samples of this study predate the infection). Cell type and time point are not known.

This clonotype has a handful of counts. The chain is built from TRBV7-9 and TRBJ2-1; 10 bases align to TRBD2. The CDR3 runs 15 residues. CDR1 and CDR2 (germline): SEHNR, FQNEAQ (reference sequence). V was pared by 4 bases and J by 7 bases, with 7 bases of the junction left unmatched. CDR3 in amino acids: CASSSTSGPWNEQFF. The CDR3 bases are TGTGCCAGCAGCTCGACTAGCGGGCCATGGAATGAGCAGTTCTTC.

This clonotype was seen more than once but under ten times. J is TRBJ1-1 and V is TRBV12-3 or TRBV12-4, with 7 nucleotides matching TRBD1. This CDR3 comprises 14 residues. Trimming took 6 bases from V and 0 from J; bases not matched to a gene: 4. Here the CDR3 reads CASRYRGLNTEAFF. The CDR3 nucleotides are TGTGCCAGCAGATACAGGGGCCTGAACACTGAAGCTTTCTTT.

This clonotype was seen a single time. The rearrangement uses TRBV29-1 and TRBJ2-3; 9 bases match TRBD2. The CDR3 is 12 amino acids. Trimming at V came to 6 bases and at J to 6 bases, leaving 4 bases not matched to a gene. Germline values: CDR1 SQVTM, CDR2 ANQGSEA. The CDR3 loop is CSVASGADTQYF. The CDR3 DNA reads as TGCAGCGTGGCTAGCGGGGCCGATACGCAGTATTTT.

This chain links TRBV29-1 with TRBJ2-7; D might be TRBD2 (7 bases). CDR1 and CDR2 from the germline V gene are SQVTM and ANQGSEA. The V and J ends lost 7 bases and 2 bases respectively, with 15 bases between them. The CDR3 spans 13 residues. The CDR3 DNA is TGCAGCGCCCTGAGCGGGGACACCTACGAGCAGTACTTC. Translated, it gives CSALSGDTYEQYF.

In DNA form, the CDR3 reads TGCAGCGTTGGGGGCAGGGCGAACCAAGAGACCCAGTACTTC. The encoded protein is CSVGGRANQETQYF. The chain carries TRBV29-1 and TRBJ2-5; TRBD1 is a possible D gene (5 bases). Trimming left V 4 bases short and J 0 bases short, with 12 bases between. The CDR3 runs to 14 residues. Germline values: CDR1 SQVTM, CDR2 ANQGSEA.

This clonotype was seen a few times. The chain is built from TRBV29-1 and TRBJ2-1, with 12 positions matching TRBD2. This CDR3 is built from 14 residues. V was pared by 4 bases and J by 6 bases, with 4 bases of the junction left unmatched. Germline CDR1 reads SQVTM; CDR2 reads ANQGSEA. CDR3 nucleotides: TGCAGCGTTGTTCTAGCGGGGGGGCCCAATGAGCAGTTCTTC. Translating gives CSVVLAGGPNEQFF.

This clonotype was seen ten or more times. This rearrangement joins TRBV30 to TRBJ2-7; 8 nucleotides align to TRBD2. Germline V lookup: CDR1 GTSNPN, CDR2 SVGIG (reference sequence). The ends lost 7 bases at V and 11 bases at J; junction bases unmatched: 10. CDR3 size: 11 residues. This CDR3 reads CALWGGGQKYF. The CDR3, as DNA: TGTGCCTTGTGGGGCGGGGGGCAGAAGTACTTC.

In this sample, this clonotype turned up a few times. This chain uses TRBV7-6 with TRBJ1-1, with D perhaps matching TRBD1 (5 bases). The CDR3 length is 14 residues. Germline loops: CDR1 SGHVS, CDR2 FNYEAQ. The V end lost 2 bases, the J end lost 2 bases, and 9 bases lay between the germline ends. For the CDR3, the DNA is TGTGCCAGCAGCTTAAGGGACGGAAACACTGAAGCTTTCTTT. Protein: CASSLRDGNTEAFF.